This T cell receptor beta chain was sequenced during a study of blood T cell repertoires in COVID-19. This table comes from immunoSEQ multiplex PCR, and its TCRdb copy is limited to in-frame clones, with some not included. The repertoire consists of 200,000 to 250,000 clones, with roughly 84% occurring once and the leading ten covering less than 4%. CDR3 length: 15 residues. The germline V gene has CDR1 MDHEN and CDR2 SYDVKM. Trimming pared 5 bases from V and 7 bases from J, leaving 18 bases between. This clone has just a few counts. The receptor's source is a woman of 80 years or more with acute or convalescent COVID-19. The material sequenced was peripheral blood. V is TRBV28 and J is TRBJ1-5; tentatively, D is TRBD1 (5 bases). CDR3 sequence (DNA): TGTGCCAGCAGTGAGCGCGGGGGAAGAGGGCAGCCCCAGCATTTT. The encoded protein is CASSERGGRGQPQHF.